The clone carrying this T cell receptor (beta chain) has at least ten counts. What it binds is unknown. Findings and limits, study-wide: The TCR gene usage of tumor memory CD4+ T cells clustered together with blood and lymph node memory CD4+ cells and with lymph node naive CD4+ cells. Greatest tumor Treg TCR overlap was with tumor naive CD4+ cells.

CD4+CD45RO+CD25- cells were isolated as memory CD4+ T cells. V was trimmed by 4 bases and J by 1 base, leaving 6 bases between them. CDR3 length: 13 residues. Germline CDR1 reads LGHNA; CDR2 reads YNFKEQ. Full-length variable regions came from constant-region reverse primers plus semi-nested Nested Universal Primer A PCR. TCRdb passed the 5' RACE reads through MiXCR, listing each CDR3 protein once. This repertoire shows more than 40,000 distinct CDR3 sequences, 29% found once; its top ten account for about 3.9%. V usage is TRBV4-2 and J usage is TRBJ2-3; the D is unclear. This TCR derives from a female donor with breast cancer. The material sequenced was memory CD4+ T cells sorted from a lymph node. The subset denotes: memory CD4+ T cells, CD4+CD45RO+CD25-. In DNA form, the CDR3 reads TGTGCCAGCAGCCCACCGCGCACAGATACGCAGTATTTT. It encodes CASSPPRTDTQYF.